A single sample gave rise to the 4 T cell receptor beta chains below, sequenced in a study of T-cell memory formation after mild COVID-19 (dated by TCRdb to 2020 to 2023). The protocol used for the library was 5' RACE. Reads for this sample came from an Illumina NovaSeq 6000. The public reads were run again by TCRdb, first through fastp at Q25 and then through MiXCR, and only productive beta chains were kept. Entries that share a CDR3 protein sequence are merged under the most common genes and DNA. The sample contains about 110,000 distinct CDR3 sequences, approximately 15% of them found a single time. 25% to 30% of the sample comes from the top ten. Sequencing was performed on PBMCs or a T cell subset sorted from them (not recorded which). The receptors derive from an adult woman who had mild COVID-19 (a few samples of this study predate the infection). The sample titles of this study are shuffled in the database, so cell type and time point are left out; the donor was told from shared clones.

This clonotype occurred many times. Here the CDR3 DNA reads TGTGCCAGCAGCGGGAGCGGGGGGGCAGCGGATACGCAGTATTTT. It specifies CASSGSGGAADTQYF. V is TRBV9 and J is TRBJ2-3, with 10 positions matching TRBD2. From germline, CDR1 is SGDLS and CDR2 YYNGEE. V shed 3 bases, J shed 6 bases, and the junction held 7 bases outside the gene matches. This CDR3 region has 15 residues.

This clonotype was seen a few times. This sequence joins TRBV6-5 and TRBJ1-1; 7 nucleotides match TRBD1. V gave up 2 bases and J gave up 3 bases; unmatched junction bases: 21. CDR3 length: 20 residues. Germline V CDR1 and CDR2: MNHEY, SVGAGI. CDR3 in amino acids: CASSYVGRRGRGWLDTEAFF. The CDR3 nucleotides are TGTGCCAGCAGTTACGTTGGACGGAGGGGGCGAGGCTGGCTGGACACTGAAGCTTTCTTT.

V and J are TRBV6-5 and TRBJ1-1; 9 nucleotides line up with TRBD1. Germline values: CDR1 MNHEY, CDR2 SVGAGI. This CDR3 has 15 amino acids. V was clipped by 2 bases and J by 7 bases; unmatched bases: 8. The CDR3, as DNA: TGTGCCAGCAGTTACACCGCCGGGACAGGGTTTGAAGCTTTCTTT. This encodes CASSYTAGTGFEAFF.

This chain connects TRBV25-1 to TRBJ2-7, with 8 bases lining up with TRBD2. V dropped 8 bases and J dropped 5; count of bases not matched to a gene: 8. The CDR3 has 13 residues. Germline V lookup: CDR1 MGHDK, CDR2 SYGVNS. The CDR3 here is CASRSGGRNEQYF. The CDR3 nucleotides are TGTGCCAGCCGGTCGGGGGGGCGGAACGAGCAGTACTTC.